A single sample gave rise to the 10 T cell receptor beta chains below, sequenced in a study of cytomegalovirus exposure and HLA in healthy donors. 60 Vbeta and 13 Jbeta primers were used in PCR. Sequencing was performed with immunoSEQ multiplex PCR; in TCRdb, only in-frame clones are kept and a portion is missing. This table holds around 150,000 clones, 60% to 80% found once. Sequencing used PBMCs. All receptors come from a man younger than 40 in good health and CMV-seronegative.

The chain employs TRBV25-1 and TRBJ2-7; D gene uncertain. The CDR3 length is 14 residues. Per germline, CDR1 MGHDK and CDR2 SYGVNS. V gave up 5 bases and J gave up 7 bases, with 18 bases separating them. This CDR3 is CASSLVGSLREQYF. The CDR3 DNA reads as TGTGCCAGCAGTCTCGTGGGTAGCCTAAGAGAGCAGTACTTC.

This chain connects TRBV9 to TRBJ1-2, with 9 bases fitting TRBD1. Trimming removed 0 bases from V and 4 bases from J; junction bases left unmatched: 7. Germline CDR1 SGDLS, CDR2 YYNGEE. CDR3 length equals 16 residues. The CDR3 nucleotides read TGTGCCAGCAGCGTAGGAGGACAGGGGTCCCTCTATGGCTACACCTTC. Translating gives CASSVGGQGSLYGYTF. The variable domain in full, completed from reference TRBV9 and TRBJ1-2, reads DSGVTQTPKHLITATGQRVTLRCSPRSGDLSVYWYQQSLDQGLQFLIQYYNGEERAKGNILERFSAQQFPDLHSELNLSSLELGDSALYFCASSVGGQGSLYGYTFGSGTRLTVV.

This sequence joins TRBV9 and TRBJ1-4; possible D gene TRBD1, 5 bases. Per germline, CDR1 SGDLS and CDR2 YYNGEE. Trimming shortened V by 3 bases and J by 7 bases, and 16 bases separated the two germline ends. This CDR3 contains 15 residues. The DNA for the CDR3 is TGTGCCAGCAGCGGAGCCCTGGGGGGAAGTGAAAAACTGTTTTTT. This translates into CASSGALGGSEKLFF.

There are a few counts of this clone. V gene TRBV7-9 combines with J gene TRBJ2-1; 8 bases are shared with TRBD2. There are 14 residues in the CDR3. Trimming took 6 bases from V and 4 from J; bases not matched to a gene: 5. The germline V gene encodes CDR1 SEHNR and CDR2 FQNEAQ (reference sequence). The DNA of the CDR3 is TGTGCCAGCAGTAGCGGGATTCCATACAATGAGCAGTTCTTC. Translated: CASSSGIPYNEQFF.

The rearrangement joins TRBV6-1 to TRBJ2-6, with D perhaps matching TRBD1 (6 bases). The CDR3 consists of 18 residues. Germline values: CDR1 MNHNS, CDR2 SASEGT. V was shortened by 1 base and J by 0 bases, with 13 bases between the two germline ends. DNA for the CDR3: TGTGCCAGCAGTGAAGGGGTAGGACAGAGCTCTGGGGCCAACGTCCTGACTTTC. Amino acids: CASSEGVGQSSGANVLTF.

The chain recombines TRBV5-1 with TRBJ1-1; 7 positions match TRBD1. Germline CDR1 reads SGHRS; CDR2 reads YFSETQ. J lost 5 bases, V lost 0 bases, and 4 bases had no gene match. The CDR3 is 14 residues long. The CDR3 DNA reads as TGCGCCAGCAGCTTGGGTTCAGGGGGAACTGAAGCTTTCTTT. Translating it yields CASSLGSGGTEAFF.

Details on this clone: In the same sample, other DNA sequences code for this CDR3. The chain employs TRBV30 and TRBJ1-1; TRBD1 agrees at 7 bases. Germline values: CDR1 GTSNPN, CDR2 SVGIG (reference sequence). This CDR3 comprises 13 residues. Losses at the gene ends were 3 bases for V and 1 base for J; bases not matched to a gene: 2. CDR3 amino acids: CAWSRQGNTEAFF. The CDR3 nucleotides are TGTGCCTGGAGCCGACAGGGGAACACTGAAGCTTTCTTT.

This clone was found a few times. The rearrangement uses TRBV7-9 and TRBJ2-7, with TRBD2 matching 10 bases. Germline V gene sequence: CDR1 SEHNR, CDR2 FQNEAQ (reference sequence). The CDR3 has 14 residues. V was pared by 4 bases and J by 2 bases, with 2 bases of the junction left unmatched. CDR3 region: CASSSSGRAYEQYF. The DNA of the CDR3 is TGTGCCAGCAGCTCCAGCGGGAGGGCCTACGAGCAGTACTTC.

The chain joins TRBV7-2 to TRBJ2-7; 7 positions match TRBD2. The CDR3 runs to 14 residues. The junction had 6 bases not matched to a gene; V was cut back by 1 base and J by 6 bases. Germline CDR1 and CDR2: SGHTA and FQGNSA. The CDR3 bases are TGTGCCAGCAGCTTAGTGGGCGGGAGTAGCGAGCAGTACTTC. It specifies CASSLVGGSSEQYF.

J is TRBJ2-1 and V is TRBV6-6, with D possibly matching TRBD2 (5 bases). The V and J ends lost 2 bases and 4 bases respectively, with 15 bases between them. Germline V gene lookup returns CDR1 MNHNY and CDR2 SVGAGI (reference sequence). This CDR3 spans 16 amino acids. CDR3 in DNA: TGTGCCAGCAGTTACCGTTCGGGAAACCGGTACAATGAGCAGTTCTTC. It translates to CASSYRSGNRYNEQFF.